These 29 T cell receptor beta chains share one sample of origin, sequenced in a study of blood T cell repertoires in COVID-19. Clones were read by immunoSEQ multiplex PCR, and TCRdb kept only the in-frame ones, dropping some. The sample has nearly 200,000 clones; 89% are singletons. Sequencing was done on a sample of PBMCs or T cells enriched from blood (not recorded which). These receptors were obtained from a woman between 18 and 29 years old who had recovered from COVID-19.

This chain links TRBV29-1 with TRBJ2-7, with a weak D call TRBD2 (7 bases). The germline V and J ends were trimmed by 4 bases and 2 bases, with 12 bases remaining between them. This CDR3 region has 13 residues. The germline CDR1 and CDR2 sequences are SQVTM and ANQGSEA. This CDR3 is CSVGGGPTYEQYF. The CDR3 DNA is TGCAGCGTTGGGGGGGGCCCCACCTACGAGCAGTACTTC.

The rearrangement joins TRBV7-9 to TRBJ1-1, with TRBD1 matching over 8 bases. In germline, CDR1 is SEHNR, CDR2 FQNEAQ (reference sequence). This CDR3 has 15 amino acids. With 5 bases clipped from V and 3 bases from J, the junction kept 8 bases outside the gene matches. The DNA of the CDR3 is TGTGCCAGCAGCAGCCGGGACAGGAGGGACACTGAAGCTTTCTTT. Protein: CASSSRDRRDTEAFF.

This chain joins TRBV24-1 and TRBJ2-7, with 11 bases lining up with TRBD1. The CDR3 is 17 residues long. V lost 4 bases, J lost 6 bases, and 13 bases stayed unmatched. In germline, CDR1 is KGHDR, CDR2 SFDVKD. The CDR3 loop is CATSDAKTGTGGFEQYF. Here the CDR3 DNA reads TGTGCCACCAGTGACGCTAAAACCGGGACAGGGGGTTTCGAGCAGTACTTC.

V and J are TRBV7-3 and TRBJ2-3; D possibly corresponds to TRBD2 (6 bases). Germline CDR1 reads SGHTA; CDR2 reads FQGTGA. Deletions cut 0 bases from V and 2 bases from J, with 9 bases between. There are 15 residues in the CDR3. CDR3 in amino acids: CASSLTSGLTDTQYF. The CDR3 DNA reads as TGTGCCAGCAGCTTAACTAGCGGACTCACAGATACGCAGTATTTT.

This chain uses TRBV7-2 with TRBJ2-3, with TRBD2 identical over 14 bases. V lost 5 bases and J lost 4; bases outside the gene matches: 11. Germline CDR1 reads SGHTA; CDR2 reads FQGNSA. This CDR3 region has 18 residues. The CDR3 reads CASSTSSGLAGAADTQYF. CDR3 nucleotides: TGTGCCAGCAGCACTTCCTCGGGACTAGCGGGGGCAGCAGATACGCAGTATTTT. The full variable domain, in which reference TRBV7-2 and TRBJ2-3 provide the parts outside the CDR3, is GAGVSQSPSNKVTEKGKDVELRCDPISGHTALYWYRQSLGQGLEFLIYFQGNSAPDKSGLPSDRFSAERTGGSVSTLTIQRTQQEDSAVYLCASSTSSGLAGAADTQYFGPGTRLTVL.

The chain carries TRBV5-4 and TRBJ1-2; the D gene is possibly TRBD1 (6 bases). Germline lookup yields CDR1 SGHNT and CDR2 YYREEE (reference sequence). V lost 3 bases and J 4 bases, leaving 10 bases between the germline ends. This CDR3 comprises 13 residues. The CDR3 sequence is CASSSGDIYGYTF. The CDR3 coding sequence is TGTGCCAGCAGCTCTGGGGACATCTATGGCTACACCTTC.

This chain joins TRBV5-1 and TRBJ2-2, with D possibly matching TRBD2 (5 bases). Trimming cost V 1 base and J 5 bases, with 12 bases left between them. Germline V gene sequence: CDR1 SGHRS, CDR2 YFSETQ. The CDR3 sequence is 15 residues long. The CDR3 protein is CASSLIGVRTGELFF. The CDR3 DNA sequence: TGCGCCAGCAGCTTGATCGGGGTCAGGACCGGGGAGCTGTTTTTT.

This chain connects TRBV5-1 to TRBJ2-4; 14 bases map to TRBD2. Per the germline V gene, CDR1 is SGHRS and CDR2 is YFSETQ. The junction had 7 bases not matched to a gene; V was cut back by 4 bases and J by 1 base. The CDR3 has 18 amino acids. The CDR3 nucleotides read TGCGCCAGCAGCGTGACTAGCGGGGGGGCCGGGGCCAAAAACATTCAGTACTTC. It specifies CASSVTSGGAGAKNIQYF.

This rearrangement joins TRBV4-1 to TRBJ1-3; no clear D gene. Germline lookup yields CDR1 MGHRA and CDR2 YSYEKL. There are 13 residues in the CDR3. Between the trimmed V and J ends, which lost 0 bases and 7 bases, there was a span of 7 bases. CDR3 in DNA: TGCGCCAGCAGCCAAGATGAGGGTAACACCATATATTTT. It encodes CASSQDEGNTIYF.

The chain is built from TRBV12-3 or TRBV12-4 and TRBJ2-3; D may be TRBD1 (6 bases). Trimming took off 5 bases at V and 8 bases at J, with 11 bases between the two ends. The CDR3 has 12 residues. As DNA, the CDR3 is TGTGCCAGCAGTCTACAGGGAGTTACGCAGTATTTT. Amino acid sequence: CASSLQGVTQYF.

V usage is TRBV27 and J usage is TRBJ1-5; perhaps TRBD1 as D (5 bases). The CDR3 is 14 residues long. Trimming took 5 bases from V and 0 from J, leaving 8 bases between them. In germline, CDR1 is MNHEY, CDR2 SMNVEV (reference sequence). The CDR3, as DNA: TGTGCCAGCAGTGCGACAGATAGCAATCAGCCCCAGCATTTT. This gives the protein CASSATDSNQPQHF.

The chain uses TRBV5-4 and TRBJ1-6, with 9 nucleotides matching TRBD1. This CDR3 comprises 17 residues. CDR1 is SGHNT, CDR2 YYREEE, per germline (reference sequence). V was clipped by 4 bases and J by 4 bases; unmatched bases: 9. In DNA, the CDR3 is TGTGCCAGCAGCCCGGACAGGGGTCCGTCGTATAATTCACCCCTCCACTTT. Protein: CASSPDRGPSYNSPLHF. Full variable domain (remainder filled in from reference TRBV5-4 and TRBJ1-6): ETGVTQSPTHLIKTRGQQVTLRCSSQSGHNTVSWYQQALGQGPQFIFQYYREEENGRGNFPPRFSGLQFPNYSSELNVNALELDDSALYLCASSPDRGPSYNSPLHFGNGTRLTVT.

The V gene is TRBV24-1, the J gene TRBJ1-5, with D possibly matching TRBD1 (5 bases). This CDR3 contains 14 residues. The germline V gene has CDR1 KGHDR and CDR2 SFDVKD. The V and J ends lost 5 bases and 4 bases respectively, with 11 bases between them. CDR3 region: CATSGTGLNQPQHF. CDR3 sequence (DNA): TGTGCCACCAGTGGGACGGGACTTAATCAGCCCCAGCATTTT.

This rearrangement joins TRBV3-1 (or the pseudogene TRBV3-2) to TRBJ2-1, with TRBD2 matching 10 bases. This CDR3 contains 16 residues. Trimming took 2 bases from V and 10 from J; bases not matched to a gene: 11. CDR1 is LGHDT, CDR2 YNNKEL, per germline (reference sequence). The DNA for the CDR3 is TGTGCCAGCAGCCAACTACTAGCGGGGCCTCTAGGGGAGCAGTTCTTC. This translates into CASSQLLAGPLGEQFF.

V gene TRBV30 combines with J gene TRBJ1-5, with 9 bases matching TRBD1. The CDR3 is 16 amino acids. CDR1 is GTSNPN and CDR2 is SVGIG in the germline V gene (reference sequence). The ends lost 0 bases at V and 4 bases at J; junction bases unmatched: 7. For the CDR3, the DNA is TGTGCCTGGAGTGTGCGGGGACAGGGAAAAAATCAGCCCCAGCATTTT. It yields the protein CAWSVRGQGKNQPQHF.

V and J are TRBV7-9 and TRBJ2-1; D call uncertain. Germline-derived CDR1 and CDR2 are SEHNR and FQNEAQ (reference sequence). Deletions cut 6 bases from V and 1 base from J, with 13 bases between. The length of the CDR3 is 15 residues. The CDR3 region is CASSPVRGSYNEQFF. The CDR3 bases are TGTGCCAGCAGTCCGGTCCGAGGATCCTACAATGAGCAGTTCTTC.

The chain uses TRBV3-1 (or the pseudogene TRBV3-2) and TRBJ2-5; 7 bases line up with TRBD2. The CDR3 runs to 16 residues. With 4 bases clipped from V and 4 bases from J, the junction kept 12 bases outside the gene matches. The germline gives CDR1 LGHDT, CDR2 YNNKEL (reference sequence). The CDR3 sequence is CASSRRAGRMGETQYF. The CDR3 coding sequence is TGTGCCAGCAGCCGTAGAGCCGGGAGGATGGGAGAGACCCAGTACTTC.

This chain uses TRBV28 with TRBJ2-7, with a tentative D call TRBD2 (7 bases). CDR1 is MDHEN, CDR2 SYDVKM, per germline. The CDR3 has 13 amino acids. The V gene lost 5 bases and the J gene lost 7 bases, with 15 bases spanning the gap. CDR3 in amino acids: CASSGRGRDEQYF. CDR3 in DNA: TGTGCCAGCAGTGGAAGGGGGAGGGATGAGCAGTACTTC.

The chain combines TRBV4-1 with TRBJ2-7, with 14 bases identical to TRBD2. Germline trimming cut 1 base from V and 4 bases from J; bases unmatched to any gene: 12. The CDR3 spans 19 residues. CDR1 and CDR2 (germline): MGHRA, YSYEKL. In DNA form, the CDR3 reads TGCGCCAGCAGCCAAGTGGGGCCGGGACTAGCGGGGGCCCTTTACGAGCAGTACTTC. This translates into CASSQVGPGLAGALYEQYF.

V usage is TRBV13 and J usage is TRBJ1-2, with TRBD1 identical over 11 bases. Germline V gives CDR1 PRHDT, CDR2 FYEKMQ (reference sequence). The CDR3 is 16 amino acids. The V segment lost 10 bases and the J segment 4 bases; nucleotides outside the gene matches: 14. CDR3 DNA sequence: TGTGCCACCCGACTTGCCCGGACAGGGGGCCTCTATGGCTACACCTTC. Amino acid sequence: CATRLARTGGLYGYTF.

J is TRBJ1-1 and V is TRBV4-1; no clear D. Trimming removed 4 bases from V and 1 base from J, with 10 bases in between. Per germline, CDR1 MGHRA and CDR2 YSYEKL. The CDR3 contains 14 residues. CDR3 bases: TGCGCCAGCAGCCCATACCCGAGGAACACTGAAGCTTTCTTT. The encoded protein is CASSPYPRNTEAFF.

The CDR3 DNA is TGCGCCAGCAGCGCAAGTCCAGGGCCGAGAGACACTGAAGCTTTCTTT. Its translation: CASSASPGPRDTEAFF. The rearrangement uses TRBV5-1 and TRBJ1-1; maybe TRBD1 (5 bases). Germline V CDR1 and CDR2: SGHRS, YFSETQ. The V end was cut by 4 bases, the J end by 3 bases, with 19 bases between. The CDR3 has 16 amino acids.

CDR3 DNA: TGCGCCAGCAGCCCCCTATATAAAGATGGCTACACCTTC. Residues: CASSPLYKDGYTF. V is TRBV4-1 and J is TRBJ1-2; D remains unclear. Trimming removed 4 bases at V and 6 bases at J, with 12 bases between. Germline CDR1 and CDR2: MGHRA and YSYEKL. This CDR3 is 13 amino acids long.

DNA of the CDR3: TGTGCCACCAGTGACCCGGGACAGAGCACAGATACGCAGTATTTT. It specifies CATSDPGQSTDTQYF. V usage is TRBV24-1 and J usage is TRBJ2-3, with 7 positions matching TRBD1. V was pared by 4 bases and J by 0 bases, with 3 bases of the junction left unmatched. The CDR3 has 15 amino acids. In germline, CDR1 is KGHDR, CDR2 SFDVKD.

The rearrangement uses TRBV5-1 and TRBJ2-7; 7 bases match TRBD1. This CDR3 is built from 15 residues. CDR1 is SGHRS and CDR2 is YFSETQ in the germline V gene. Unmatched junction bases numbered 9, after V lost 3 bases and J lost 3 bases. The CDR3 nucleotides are TGCGCCAGCAGCTCGATACAGGGGTGGGACTACGAGCAGTACTTC. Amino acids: CASSSIQGWDYEQYF. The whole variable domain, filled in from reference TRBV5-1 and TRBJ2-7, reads KAGVTQTPRYLIKTRGQQVTLSCSPISGHRSVSWYQQTPGQGLQFLFEYFSETQRNKGNFPGRFSGRQFSNSRSEMNVSTLELGDSALYLCASSSIQGWDYEQYFGPGTRLTVT.

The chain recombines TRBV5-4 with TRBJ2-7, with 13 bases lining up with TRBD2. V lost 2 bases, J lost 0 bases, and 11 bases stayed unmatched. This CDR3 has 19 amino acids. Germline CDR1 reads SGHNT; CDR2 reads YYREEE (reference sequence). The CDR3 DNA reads TGTGCCAGCAGCTTCGGTAGACTAGCGGGGGGTCCCGACTCCTACGAGCAGTACTTC. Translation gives CASSFGRLAGGPDSYEQYF.

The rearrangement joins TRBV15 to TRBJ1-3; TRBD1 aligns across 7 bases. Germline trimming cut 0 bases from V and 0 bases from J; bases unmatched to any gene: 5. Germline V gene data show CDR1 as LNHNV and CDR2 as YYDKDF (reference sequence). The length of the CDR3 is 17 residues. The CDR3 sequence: CATSREDRRSSGNTIYF. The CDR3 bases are TGTGCCACCAGCAGAGAGGACAGGAGGAGCTCTGGAAACACCATATATTTT. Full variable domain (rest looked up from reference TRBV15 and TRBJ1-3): DAMVIQNPRYQVTQFGKPVTLSCSQTLNHNVMYWYQQKSSQAPKLLFHYYDKDFNNEADTPDNFQSRRPNTSFCFLDIRSPGLGDTAMYLCATSREDRRSSGNTIYFGEGSWLTVV.

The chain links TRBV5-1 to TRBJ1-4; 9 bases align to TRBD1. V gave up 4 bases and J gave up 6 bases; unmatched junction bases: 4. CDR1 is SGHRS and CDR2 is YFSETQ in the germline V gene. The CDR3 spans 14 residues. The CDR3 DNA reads TGCGCCAGCAGCACCCGGGACAGGGATGAAAAACTGTTTTTT. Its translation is CASSTRDRDEKLFF.

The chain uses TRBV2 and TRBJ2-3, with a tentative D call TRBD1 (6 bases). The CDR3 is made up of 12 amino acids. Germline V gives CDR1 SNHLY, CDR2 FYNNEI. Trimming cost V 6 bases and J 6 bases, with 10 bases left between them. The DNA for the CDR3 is TGTGCCAGCAGAGATGACAGGGATACGCAGTATTTT. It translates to CASRDDRDTQYF.